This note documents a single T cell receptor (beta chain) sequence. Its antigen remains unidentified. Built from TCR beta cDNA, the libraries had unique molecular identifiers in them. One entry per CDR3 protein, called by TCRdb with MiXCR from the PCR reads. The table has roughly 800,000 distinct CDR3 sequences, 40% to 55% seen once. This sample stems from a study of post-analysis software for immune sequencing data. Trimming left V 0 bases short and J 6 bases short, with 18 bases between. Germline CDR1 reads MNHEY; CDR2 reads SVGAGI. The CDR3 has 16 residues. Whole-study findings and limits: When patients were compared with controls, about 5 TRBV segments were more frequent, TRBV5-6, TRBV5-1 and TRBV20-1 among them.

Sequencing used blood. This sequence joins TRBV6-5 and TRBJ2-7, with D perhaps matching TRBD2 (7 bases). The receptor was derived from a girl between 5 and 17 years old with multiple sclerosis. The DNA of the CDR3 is TGTGCCAGCAGTTACTCGAATACAGGGAGGGGTGGCGAGCAGTACTTC. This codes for CASSYSNTGRGGEQYF.